This T cell receptor beta chain derives from a study of shared clonotypes between healthy human individuals. Germline V gene sequence: CDR1 SNHLY, CDR2 FYNNEI. With 5 bases clipped from V and 8 bases from J, the junction kept 8 bases outside the gene matches. The CDR3 is made up of 14 amino acids. The data were produced by immunoSEQ multiplex PCR, yet TCRdb's version contains in-frame clones alone and is incomplete. This table holds about 1.1 million clones, approximately 77% found once. Source material: memory CD4+ T cells from PBMCs. Subset denoted: CD45RA-negative fraction. This sequence originates from a man aged 18 to 29 in good health. Some clones in this sample may be carry-over from other donors' samples. The rearrangement joins TRBV2 to TRBJ2-2, with TRBD2 identical over 7 bases. Here the CDR3 DNA reads TGTGCCAGCAGTCCCCGGACTAGTCGGGGGGAGCTGTTTTTT. Its translation: CASSPRTSRGELFF.